The sample holds many counts of the clone carrying this T cell receptor (beta chain). Its antigen is currently unknown. Diagnosis relied on clinical symptoms, serum thyroxine and TRAb, thyroid ultrasound and orbital computed tomography. PBMCs were obtained from approximately 10 ml fresh peripheral blood. What was amplified from RNA transcripts were TCR beta CDR3 regions. HTBI primers were employed in a first-round RT-PCR of the TCR CDR3. TCRdb re-called the multiplex PCR reads with MiXCR, one entry per CDR3 protein. Here the sample spans over 250,000 distinct CDR3 sequences, around 15% being singletons. This entry is derived from a study of T cells in Graves' hyperthyroidism and ophthalmopathy. Study results and limitations: Researchers found most expanded thyroid clonotypes above 0.001 in blood as well. With a median lead of 6.5 months before onset, the model predicted ophthalmopathy.

What was sequenced was blood. The origin of this receptor is a woman aged 40 to 49 with Graves' ophthalmopathy.

In DNA, the CDR3 is TGTGCCAGCACTCCTTTTGTAGGGGTGAACACTGAAGCTTTCTTT. Its protein is CASTPFVGVNTEAFF. The chain links TRBV27 to TRBJ1-1; a possible D gene is TRBD1 (5 bases). Germline assignment: CDR1 MNHEY and CDR2 SMNVEV (reference sequence). The CDR3 has 15 residues. V was shortened by 7 bases and J by 0 bases, with 15 bases between the two germline ends.